This T cell receptor beta chain was captured by sequencing in a study of T cells in Graves' hyperthyroidism and ophthalmopathy. Study at large: Peripheral blood was obtained at initial diagnosis, preceding any treatment.

There were TCR beta CDR3 regions amplified from RNA transcripts. HTBI primers were employed in a first-round RT-PCR of the TCR CDR3. TCRdb re-analysed the multiplex PCR reads in MiXCR, keeping a single row per CDR3 protein. Of about 560,000 distinct CDR3 sequences listed, around 15% are singletons. Uncontrolled infection, other autoimmune disease, pregnancy or lactation excluded patients. Clinical symptoms, serum thyroxine, TRAb, thyroid ultrasound and orbital computed tomography established diagnosis. Source material for PBMCs was less than 12 ml fresh peripheral blood. Specimen: blood. This TCR came from a woman aged 18 to 35 with Graves' hyperthyroidism.

The CDR3 sequence is CASLGAGSNEKLFF. The CDR3 region has the DNA TGTGCCAGTCTAGGGGCAGGGTCTAATGAAAAACTGTTTTTT. The chain recombines TRBV28 with TRBJ1-4; D might be TRBD1 (5 bases). The V and J ends lost 9 bases and 3 bases respectively, with 14 bases between them. Germline assignment: CDR1 MDHEN and CDR2 SYDVKM. This CDR3 contains 14 residues.